These 5 T cell receptor beta chains came from one sample sequenced in a study of metastatic and nonmetastatic thyroid tumors. Prior to thyroid surgery, none of the patients had received any treatment. Via MiXCR, TCRdb re-called the PCR reads. The table has over 35,000 clones, about 17% seen once; the top ten hold approximately 9.9%. Sequencing was performed on tumor tissue. The receptors derive from a female donor with papillary thyroid cancer or a benign thyroid nodule (not recorded which). Some clones in this sample may be carry-over from other donors' samples.

V and J are TRBV5-5 and TRBJ2-5, with a tentative D call TRBD2 (5 bases). V lost 6 bases and J 4 bases, leaving 13 bases between the germline ends. Germline loops: CDR1 SGHKS, CDR2 YYEKEE (reference sequence). The CDR3 loop spans 13 amino acids. CDR3 in DNA: TGTGCCAGCATCTTAACGGGATCAGAGACCCAGTACTTC. Translated: CASILTGSETQYF.

Only a few counts were recorded for this clone. This chain links TRBV4-1 with TRBJ2-2, with D possibly TRBD2 on 6 matching bases. CDR1 is MGHRA and CDR2 is YSYEKL in the germline V gene. Trimming left V 0 bases short and J 5 bases short, with 13 bases between. CDR3 length: 16 residues. CDR3 DNA: TGCGCCAGCAGCCAAGATCTTATAGCGGTTACCGGGGAGCTGTTTTTT. Its protein product is CASSQDLIAVTGELFF.

This clone was counted only a few times. The chain employs TRBV24-1 and TRBJ2-5; tentatively, D is TRBD2 (6 bases). The germline V gene encodes CDR1 KGHDR and CDR2 SFDVKD. There are 15 residues in the CDR3. Trimming took off 7 bases at V and 4 bases at J, with 18 bases between the two ends. The CDR3 sequence: CATSGSIGSIETQYF. CDR3 bases: TGTGCCACCAGCGGGTCTATCGGGAGTATAGAGACCCAGTACTTC.

This clone was recorded a few times. This clone may be a read error of a much larger clone one base away. This chain connects TRBV28 to TRBJ2-3; no definite D call. Per the germline V gene, CDR1 is MDHEN and CDR2 is SYDVKM. The CDR3 has 17 residues. Trimming pared 3 bases from V and 2 bases from J, leaving 18 bases between. CDR3 in DNA: TGTGCCAGCAGTTTTGTCCTGTCAGGCATGACCACAGATACGCAGTATTTT. It specifies CASSFVLSGMTTDTQYF.

As for this clone: A much more abundant neighbour one base away suggests this may be a read error. The V and J genes are TRBV6-2 or TRBV6-3 and TRBJ1-1; the D is unclear. V shed 7 bases and J shed 0 bases, with 9 bases lying between them. Germline V lookup: CDR1 MNHEY, CDR2 SVGEGT. The CDR3 loop spans 13 amino acids. As DNA, the CDR3 is TGTGCCAGCATCGCGGGGTTGAACACTGAAGCTTTCTTT. Translated: CASIAGLNTEAFF.